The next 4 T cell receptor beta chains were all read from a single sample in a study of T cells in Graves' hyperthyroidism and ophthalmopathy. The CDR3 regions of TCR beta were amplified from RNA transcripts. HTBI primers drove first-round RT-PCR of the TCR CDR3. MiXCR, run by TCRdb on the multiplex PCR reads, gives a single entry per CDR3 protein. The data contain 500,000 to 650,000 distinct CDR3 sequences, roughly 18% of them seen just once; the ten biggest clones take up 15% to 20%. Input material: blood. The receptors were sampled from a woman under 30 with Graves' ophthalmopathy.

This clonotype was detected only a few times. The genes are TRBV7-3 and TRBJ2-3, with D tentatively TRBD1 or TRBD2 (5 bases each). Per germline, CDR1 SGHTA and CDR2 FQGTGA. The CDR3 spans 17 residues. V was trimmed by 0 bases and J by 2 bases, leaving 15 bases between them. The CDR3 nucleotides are TGTGCCAGCAGCTTAACCAGGAGAGGGACGTACACAGATACGCAGTATTTT. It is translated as CASSLTRRGTYTDTQYF.

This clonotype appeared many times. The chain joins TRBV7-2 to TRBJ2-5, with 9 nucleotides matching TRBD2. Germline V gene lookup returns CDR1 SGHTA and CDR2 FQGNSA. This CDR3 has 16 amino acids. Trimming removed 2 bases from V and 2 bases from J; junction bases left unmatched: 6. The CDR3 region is CASSLSAAGGQETQYF. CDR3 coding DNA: TGTGCCAGCAGCTTATCAGCGGCGGGAGGGCAAGAGACCCAGTACTTC.

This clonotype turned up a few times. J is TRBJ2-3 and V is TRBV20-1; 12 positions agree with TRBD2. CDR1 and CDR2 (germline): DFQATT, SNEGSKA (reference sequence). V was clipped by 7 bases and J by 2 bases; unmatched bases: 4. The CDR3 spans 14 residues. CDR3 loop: CSVWTSGDTDTQYF. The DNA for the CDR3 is TGCAGTGTTTGGACTAGCGGGGACACAGATACGCAGTATTTT.

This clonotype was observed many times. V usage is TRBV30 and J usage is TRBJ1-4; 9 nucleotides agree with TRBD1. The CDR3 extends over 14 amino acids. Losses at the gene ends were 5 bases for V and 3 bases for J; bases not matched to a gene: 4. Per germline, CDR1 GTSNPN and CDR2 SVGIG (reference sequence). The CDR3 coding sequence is TGTGCCTGGGGACAGGGGTCTCCTAATGAAAAACTGTTTTTT. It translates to CAWGQGSPNEKLFF.